This entry lists 5 T cell receptor beta chains sequenced from one sample in a study of blood T cell repertoires in COVID-19. Here immunoSEQ multiplex PCR was the method, and the copy in TCRdb shows in-frame clones only, minus some. This sample has 330,000 or so clones; roughly 90% occur once, and the top ten carry 1%. The sequencing input was PBMCs or T cells enriched from blood (not recorded which). Every receptor here comes from a woman aged 30 to 39 who had been exposed to COVID-19.

The V and J genes are TRBV27 and TRBJ2-1, with 7 bases identical to TRBD2. This CDR3 comprises 17 residues. Trimming removed 5 bases from V and 4 bases from J; junction bases left unmatched: 14. In germline, CDR1 is MNHEY, CDR2 SMNVEV (reference sequence). The DNA of the CDR3 is TGTGCCAGCAGTCCCACAGGAGGGAGGGCCAAATACAATGAGCAGTTCTTC. As protein: CASSPTGGRAKYNEQFF.

The J gene is TRBJ1-5, the V gene TRBV19; TRBD1 matches 10 bases. J lost 5 bases, V lost 2 bases, and 9 bases had no gene match. Germline V CDR1 and CDR2: LNHDA, SQIVND (reference sequence). There are 17 residues in the CDR3. CDR3 nucleotide sequence: TGTGCCAGTAGTATACACCGCGGGACAGGGGCGTATCAGCCCCAGCATTTT. It codes for CASSIHRGTGAYQPQHF.

The count of this clone is one. The chain is built from TRBV27 and TRBJ2-7, with TRBD1 identical over 10 bases. Germline V gene lookup returns CDR1 MNHEY and CDR2 SMNVEV (reference sequence). J gave up 1 base and V 5 bases, and 2 bases lay outside the gene matches. The CDR3 extends over 14 amino acids. The CDR3 sequence is CASSKGQGSYEQYF. The CDR3 DNA follows: TGTGCCAGCAGTAAGGGACAGGGGTCCTACGAGCAGTACTTC.

This clone appeared a single time. This chain joins TRBV27 and TRBJ2-1; unclear D gene. V lost 2 bases, J lost 8 bases, and 19 bases lay in between. Germline values: CDR1 MNHEY, CDR2 SMNVEV (reference sequence). This CDR3 contains 16 residues. The CDR3 protein is CASSLRVVLSSDEQFF. The CDR3 coding sequence is TGTGCCAGCAGTTTACGGGTTGTGTTAAGCTCCGATGAGCAGTTCTTC.

This rearrangement joins TRBV4-1 to TRBJ2-7, with 7 bases aligning to TRBD2. J gave up 4 bases and V 1 base, and 4 bases lay outside the gene matches. The CDR3 sequence is 14 residues long. Germline CDR1 and CDR2: MGHRA and YSYEKL. The CDR3 sequence: CASSQASREYEQYF. CDR3 nucleotides: TGCGCCAGCAGCCAAGCGTCGCGGGAGTACGAGCAGTACTTC.